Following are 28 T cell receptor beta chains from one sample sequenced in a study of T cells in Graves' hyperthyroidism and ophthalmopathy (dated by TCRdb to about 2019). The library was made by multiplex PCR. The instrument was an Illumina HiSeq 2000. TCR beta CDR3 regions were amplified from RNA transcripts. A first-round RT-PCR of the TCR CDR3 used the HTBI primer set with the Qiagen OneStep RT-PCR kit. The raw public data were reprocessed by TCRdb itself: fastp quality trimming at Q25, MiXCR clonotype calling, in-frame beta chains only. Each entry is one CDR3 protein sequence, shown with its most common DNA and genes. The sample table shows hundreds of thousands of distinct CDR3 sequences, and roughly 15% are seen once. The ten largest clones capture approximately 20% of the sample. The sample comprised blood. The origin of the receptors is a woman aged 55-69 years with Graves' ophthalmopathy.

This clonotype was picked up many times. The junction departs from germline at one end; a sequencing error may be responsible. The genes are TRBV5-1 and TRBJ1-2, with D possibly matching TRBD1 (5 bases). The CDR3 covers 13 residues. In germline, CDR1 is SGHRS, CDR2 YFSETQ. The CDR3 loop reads CASSPGTDYGCTF. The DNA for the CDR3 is TGCGCCAGCAGTCCCGGGACGGACTATGGCTGCACCTTC.

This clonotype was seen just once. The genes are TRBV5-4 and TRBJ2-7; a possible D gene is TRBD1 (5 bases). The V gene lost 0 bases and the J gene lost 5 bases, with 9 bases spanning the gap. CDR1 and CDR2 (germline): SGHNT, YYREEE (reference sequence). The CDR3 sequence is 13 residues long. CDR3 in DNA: TGTGCCAGCAGCTTGGACCCCAGGGACGAGCAGTACTTC. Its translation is CASSLDPRDEQYF.

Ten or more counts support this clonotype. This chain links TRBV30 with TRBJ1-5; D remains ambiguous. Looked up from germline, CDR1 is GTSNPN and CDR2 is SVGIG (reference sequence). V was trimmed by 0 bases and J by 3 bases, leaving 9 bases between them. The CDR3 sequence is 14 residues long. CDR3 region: CAWSVSQFNQPQHF. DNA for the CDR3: TGTGCCTGGAGTGTAAGTCAGTTCAATCAGCCCCAGCATTTT.

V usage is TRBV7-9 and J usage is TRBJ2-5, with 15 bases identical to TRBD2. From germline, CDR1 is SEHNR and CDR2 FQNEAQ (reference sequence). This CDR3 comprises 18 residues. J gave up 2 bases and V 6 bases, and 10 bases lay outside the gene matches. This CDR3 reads CASRDRTSGRAGQETQYF. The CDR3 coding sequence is TGTGCCAGCAGGGACCGGACTAGCGGGAGGGCCGGGCAAGAGACCCAGTACTTC. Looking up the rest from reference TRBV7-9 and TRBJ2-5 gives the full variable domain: DTGVSQNPRHKITKRGQNVTFRCDPISEHNRLYWYRQTLGQGPEFLTYFQNEAQLEKSRLLSDRFSAERPKGSFSTLEIQRTEQGDSAMYLCASRDRTSGRAGQETQYFGPGTRLLVL.

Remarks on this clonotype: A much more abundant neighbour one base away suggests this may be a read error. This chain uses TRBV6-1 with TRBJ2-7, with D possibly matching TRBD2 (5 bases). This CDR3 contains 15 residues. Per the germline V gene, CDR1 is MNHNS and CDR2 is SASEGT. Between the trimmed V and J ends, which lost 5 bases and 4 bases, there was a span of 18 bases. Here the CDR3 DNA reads TGTGCCAGCAGTCCACTCGGGGTGCTCAAATACGAGCAGTACTTC. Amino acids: CASSPLGVLKYEQYF.

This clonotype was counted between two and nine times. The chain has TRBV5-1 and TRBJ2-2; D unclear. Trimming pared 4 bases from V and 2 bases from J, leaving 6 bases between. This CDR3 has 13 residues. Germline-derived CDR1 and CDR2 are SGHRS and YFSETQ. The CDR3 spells CASSDENTGELFF. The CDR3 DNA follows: TGCGCCAGCAGCGATGAAAACACCGGGGAGCTGTTTTTT. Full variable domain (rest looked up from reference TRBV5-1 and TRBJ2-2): KAGVTQTPRYLIKTRGQQVTLSCSPISGHRSVSWYQQTPGQGLQFLFEYFSETQRNKGNFPGRFSGRQFSNSRSEMNVSTLELGDSALYLCASSDENTGELFFGEGSRLTVL.

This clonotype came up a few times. The CDR3 coding sequence is TGTGCCAGTAGTATAGATGCCGCAGGAGGGGCCAACGTCCTGACTTTC. This sequence encodes CASSIDAAGGANVLTF. The chain employs TRBV19 and TRBJ2-6; D unresolved. CDR3 length equals 16 residues. Trimming shortened V by 0 bases and J by 4 bases, and 10 bases separated the two germline ends. The germline V gene encodes CDR1 LNHDA and CDR2 SQIVND (reference sequence).

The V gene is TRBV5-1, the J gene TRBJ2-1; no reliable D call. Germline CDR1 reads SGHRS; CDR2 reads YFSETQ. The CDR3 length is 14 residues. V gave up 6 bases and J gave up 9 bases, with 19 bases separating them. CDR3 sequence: CASIDTVISGEQFF. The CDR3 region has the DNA TGCGCCAGCATTGACACAGTAATATCCGGTGAGCAGTTCTTC.

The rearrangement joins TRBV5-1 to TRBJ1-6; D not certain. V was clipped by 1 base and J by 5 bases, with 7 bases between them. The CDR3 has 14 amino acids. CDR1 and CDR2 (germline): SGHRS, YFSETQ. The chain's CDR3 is CASSLTPDNSPLHF. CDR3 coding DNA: TGCGCCAGCAGCTTGACCCCTGATAATTCACCCCTCCACTTT.

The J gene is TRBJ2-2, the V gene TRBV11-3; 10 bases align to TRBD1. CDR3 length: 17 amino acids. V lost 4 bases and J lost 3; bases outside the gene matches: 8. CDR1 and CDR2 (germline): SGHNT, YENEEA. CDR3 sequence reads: CASSSGDRGQDTGELFF. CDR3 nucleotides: TGTGCCAGCAGCTCCGGCGACAGGGGGCAGGACACCGGGGAGCTGTTTTTT.

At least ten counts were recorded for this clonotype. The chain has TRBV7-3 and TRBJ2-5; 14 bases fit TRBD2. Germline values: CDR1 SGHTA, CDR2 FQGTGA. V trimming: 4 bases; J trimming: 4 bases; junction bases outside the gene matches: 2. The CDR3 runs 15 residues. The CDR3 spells CASSWGLAGAETQYF. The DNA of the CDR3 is TGTGCCAGCAGCTGGGGACTAGCGGGAGCAGAGACCCAGTACTTC.

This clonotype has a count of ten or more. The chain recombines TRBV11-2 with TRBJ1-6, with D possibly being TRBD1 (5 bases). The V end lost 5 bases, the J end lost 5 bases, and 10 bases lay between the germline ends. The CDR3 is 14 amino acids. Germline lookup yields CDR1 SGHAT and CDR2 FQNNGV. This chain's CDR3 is CASSPNRNNSPLHF. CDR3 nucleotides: TGTGCCAGCAGCCCAAACAGGAATAATTCACCCCTCCACTTT.

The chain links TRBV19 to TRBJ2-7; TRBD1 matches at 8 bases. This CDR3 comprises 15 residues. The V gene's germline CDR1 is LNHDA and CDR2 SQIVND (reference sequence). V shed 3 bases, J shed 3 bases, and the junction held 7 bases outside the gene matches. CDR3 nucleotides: TGTGCCAGTAGTATTACCTCCGGGACAGGCTACGAGCAGTACTTC. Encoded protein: CASSITSGTGYEQYF.

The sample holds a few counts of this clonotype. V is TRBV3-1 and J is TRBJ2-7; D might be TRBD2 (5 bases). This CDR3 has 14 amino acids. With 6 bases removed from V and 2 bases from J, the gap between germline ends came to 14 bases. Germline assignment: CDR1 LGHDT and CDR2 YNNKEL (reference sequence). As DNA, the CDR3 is TGTGCCAGCAGTACCCGGGGAGCCACCTACGAGCAGTACTTC. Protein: CASSTRGATYEQYF.

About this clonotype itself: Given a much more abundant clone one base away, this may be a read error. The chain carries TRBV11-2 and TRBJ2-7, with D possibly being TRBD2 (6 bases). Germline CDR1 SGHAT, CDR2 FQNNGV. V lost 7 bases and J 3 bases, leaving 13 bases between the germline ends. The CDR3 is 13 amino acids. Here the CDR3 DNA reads TGTGCCAGCACCCATGCCGGGGGCTACGAGCAGTACTTC. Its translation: CASTHAGGYEQYF.

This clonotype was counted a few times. CDR3 residues: CASSSRGSVVYEQYF. The CDR3 nucleotides read TGTGCCAGCAGCTCCAGGGGTAGTGTTGTCTACGAGCAGTACTTC. The V gene is TRBV7-9, the J gene TRBJ2-7, with a tentative D call TRBD1 (6 bases). V shed 4 bases and J shed 3 bases, with 16 bases lying between them. Germline V gives CDR1 SEHNR, CDR2 FQNEAQ (reference sequence). The CDR3 consists of 15 residues.

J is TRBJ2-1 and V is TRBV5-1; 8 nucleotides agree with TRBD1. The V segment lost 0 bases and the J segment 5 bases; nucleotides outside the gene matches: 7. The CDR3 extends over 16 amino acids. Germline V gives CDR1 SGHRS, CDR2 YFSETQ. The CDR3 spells CASSLETGVHNNEQFF. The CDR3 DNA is TGCGCCAGCAGCTTGGAGACAGGGGTTCACAACAATGAGCAGTTCTTC.

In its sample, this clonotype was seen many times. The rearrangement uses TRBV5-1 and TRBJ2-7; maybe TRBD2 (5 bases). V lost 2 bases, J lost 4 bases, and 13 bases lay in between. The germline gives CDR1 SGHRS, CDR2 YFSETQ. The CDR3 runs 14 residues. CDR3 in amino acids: CASSFLAPRYEQYF. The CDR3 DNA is TGCGCCAGCAGCTTTCTAGCACCGAGATACGAGCAGTACTTC. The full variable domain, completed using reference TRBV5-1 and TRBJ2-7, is KAGVTQTPRYLIKTRGQQVTLSCSPISGHRSVSWYQQTPGQGLQFLFEYFSETQRNKGNFPGRFSGRQFSNSRSEMNVSTLELGDSALYLCASSFLAPRYEQYFGPGTRLTVT.

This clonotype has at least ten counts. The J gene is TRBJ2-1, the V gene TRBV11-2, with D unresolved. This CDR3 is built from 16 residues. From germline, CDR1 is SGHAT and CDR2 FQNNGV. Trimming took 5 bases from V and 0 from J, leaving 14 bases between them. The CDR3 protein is CASSDDLGLSYNEQFF. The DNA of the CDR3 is TGTGCCAGCAGCGACGACCTCGGTCTCTCCTACAATGAGCAGTTCTTC.

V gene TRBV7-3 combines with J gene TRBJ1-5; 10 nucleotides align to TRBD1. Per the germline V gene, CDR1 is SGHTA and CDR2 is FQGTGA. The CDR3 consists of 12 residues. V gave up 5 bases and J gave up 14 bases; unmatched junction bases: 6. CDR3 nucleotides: TGTGCCAGCAGCCCAACTGGGACAGGGGAGCATTTT. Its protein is CASSPTGTGEHF.

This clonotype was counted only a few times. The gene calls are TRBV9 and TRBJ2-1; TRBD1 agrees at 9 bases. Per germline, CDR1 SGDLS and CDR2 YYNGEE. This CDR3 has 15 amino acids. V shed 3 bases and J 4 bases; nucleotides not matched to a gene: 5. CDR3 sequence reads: CASSEGQGLYNEQFF. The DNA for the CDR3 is TGTGCCAGCAGCGAGGGACAGGGTCTATACAATGAGCAGTTCTTC.

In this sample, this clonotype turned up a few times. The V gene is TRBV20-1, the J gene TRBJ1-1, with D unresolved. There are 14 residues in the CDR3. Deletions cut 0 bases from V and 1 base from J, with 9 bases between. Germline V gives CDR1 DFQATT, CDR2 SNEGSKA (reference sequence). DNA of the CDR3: TGCAGTGCTAGAGATCCGGGATCGAACACTGAAGCTTTCTTT. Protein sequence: CSARDPGSNTEAFF.

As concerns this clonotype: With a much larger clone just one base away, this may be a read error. CDR3 amino acids: CASRPGGTNYEQYF. The CDR3 nucleotides are TGTGCCAGCAGACCAGGGGGCACCAACTACGAGCAGTACTTC. The chain links TRBV12-3 or TRBV12-4 to TRBJ2-7; 8 bases align to TRBD1. The CDR3 consists of 14 residues. Germline trimming cut 6 bases from V and 3 bases from J; bases unmatched to any gene: 7.

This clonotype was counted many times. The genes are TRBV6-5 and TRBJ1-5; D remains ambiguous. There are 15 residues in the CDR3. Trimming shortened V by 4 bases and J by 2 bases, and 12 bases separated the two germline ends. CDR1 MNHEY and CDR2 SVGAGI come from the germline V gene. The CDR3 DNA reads TGTGCCAGCAGTTCGGGTTCATGGGGCAATCAGCCCCAGCATTTT. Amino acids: CASSSGSWGNQPQHF.

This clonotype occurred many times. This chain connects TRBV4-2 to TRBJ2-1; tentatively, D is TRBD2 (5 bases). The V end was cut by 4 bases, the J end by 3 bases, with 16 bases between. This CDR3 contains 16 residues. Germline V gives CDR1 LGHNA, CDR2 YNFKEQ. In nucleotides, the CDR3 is TGTGCCAGCAGCCCAGAAGCGGAGATGAACTACAATGAGCAGTTCTTC. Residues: CASSPEAEMNYNEQFF.

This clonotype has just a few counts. The CDR3 coding sequence is TGTGCCAGCAGCTTAGCGAAGGAGCCCAAACTGTTTTTT. Encoded protein: CASSLAKEPKLFF. J is TRBJ2-2 and V is TRBV7-2; no reliable D call. CDR3 length: 13 residues. V was pared by 0 bases and J by 14 bases, with 13 bases between. Per germline, CDR1 SGHTA and CDR2 FQGNSA. The full variable domain, in which reference TRBV7-2 and TRBJ2-2 provide the parts outside the CDR3, is GAGVSQSPSNKVTEKGKDVELRCDPISGHTALYWYRQSLGQGLEFLIYFQGNSAPDKSGLPSDRFSAERTGGSVSTLTIQRTQQEDSAVYLCASSLAKEPKLFFGEGSRLTVL.

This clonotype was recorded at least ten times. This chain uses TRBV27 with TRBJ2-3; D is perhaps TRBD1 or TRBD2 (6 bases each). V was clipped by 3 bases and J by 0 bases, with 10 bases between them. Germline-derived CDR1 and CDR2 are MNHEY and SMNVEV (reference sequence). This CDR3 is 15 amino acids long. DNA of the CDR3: TGTGCCAGCAGTTTTGGAGGGGGGAGCACAGATACGCAGTATTTT. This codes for CASSFGGGSTDTQYF.

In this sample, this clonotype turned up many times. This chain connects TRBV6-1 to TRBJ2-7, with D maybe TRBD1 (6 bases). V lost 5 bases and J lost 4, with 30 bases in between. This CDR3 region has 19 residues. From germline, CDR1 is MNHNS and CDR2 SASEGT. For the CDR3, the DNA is TGTGCCAGCAGTCCCGAAGTGAGGATACAGGGTGGGCCCGGATACGAGCAGTACTTC. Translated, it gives CASSPEVRIQGGPGYEQYF.